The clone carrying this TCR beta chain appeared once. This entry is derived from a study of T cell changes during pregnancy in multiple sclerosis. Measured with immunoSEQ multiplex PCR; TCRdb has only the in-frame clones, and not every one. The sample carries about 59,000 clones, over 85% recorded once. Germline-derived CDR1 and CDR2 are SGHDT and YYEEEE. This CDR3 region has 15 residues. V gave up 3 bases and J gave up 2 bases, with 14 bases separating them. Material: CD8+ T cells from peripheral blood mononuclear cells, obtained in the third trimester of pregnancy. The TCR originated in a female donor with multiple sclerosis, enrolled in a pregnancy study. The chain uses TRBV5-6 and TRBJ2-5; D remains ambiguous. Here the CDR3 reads CASSYRSLPQETQYF. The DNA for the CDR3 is TGTGCCAGCAGCTATCGTAGCCTGCCACAAGAGACCCAGTACTTC.